This T cell receptor (beta chain) was found in a study of T cell responses to AZD1222 COVID-19 vaccine. At the level of the study: It was second doses at about 4 or about 12 weeks that were pooled. Study observations and caveats: Nearly half of the spike-specific TCRs reportedly recognize variant regions that carry no mutations. Seropositive at baseline were only a handful of AZD1222 recipients.

CDR1 and CDR2 (germline): SGHNT, YYREEE (reference sequence). The CDR3 totals 14 residues. Trimming removed 0 bases from V and 8 bases from J; junction bases left unmatched: 2. Clones were sequenced by immunoSEQ multiplex PCR, and TCRdb holds only the in-frame ones, with some missing. This table holds some 170,000 clones, roughly 93% found once. Comments on this clone: The antigen is undetermined.

This rearrangement joins TRBV5-4 to TRBJ2-1; 10 bases are a match to TRBD2. Sequencing used peripheral blood, obtained on day 0 of AZD1222 vaccination. The sequence was collected from an adult in good health. CDR3 bases: TGTGCCAGCAGCTTGGGACTAGCGGGCGATGAGCAGTTCTTC. This gives the protein CASSLGLAGDEQFF.